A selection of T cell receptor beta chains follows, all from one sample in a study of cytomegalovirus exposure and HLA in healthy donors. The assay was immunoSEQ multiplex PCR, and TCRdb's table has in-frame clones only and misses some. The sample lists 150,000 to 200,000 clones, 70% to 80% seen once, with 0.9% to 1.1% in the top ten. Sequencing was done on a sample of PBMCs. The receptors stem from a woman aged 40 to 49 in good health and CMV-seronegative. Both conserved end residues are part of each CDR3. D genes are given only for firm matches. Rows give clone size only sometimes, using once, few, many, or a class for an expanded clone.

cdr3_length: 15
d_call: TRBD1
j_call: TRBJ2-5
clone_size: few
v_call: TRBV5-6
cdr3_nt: TGTGCCAGCAGCGTCGCACAGGGGAGTCAAGAGACCCAGTACTTC
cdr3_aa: CASSVAQGSQETQYF

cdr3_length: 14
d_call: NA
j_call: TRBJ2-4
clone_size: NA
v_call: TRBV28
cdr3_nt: TGTGCCAGCAGTCCCACAGGGCCCTCTAACATTCAGTACTTC
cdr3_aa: CASSPTGPSNIQYF

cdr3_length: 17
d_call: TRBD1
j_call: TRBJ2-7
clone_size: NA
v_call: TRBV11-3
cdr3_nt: TGTGCCAGCAGCTTAGGATGGGAGACAGGGGGAACCTACGAGCAGTACTTC
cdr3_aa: CASSLGWETGGTYEQYF

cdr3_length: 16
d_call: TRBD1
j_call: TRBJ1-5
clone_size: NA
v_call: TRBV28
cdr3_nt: TGTGCCAGCAGTTTACCAAGGACAGGGGGCAATCAGCCCCAGCATTTT
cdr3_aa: CASSLPRTGGNQPQHF

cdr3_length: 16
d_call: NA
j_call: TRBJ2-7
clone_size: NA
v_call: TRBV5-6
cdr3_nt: TGTGCCAGCAGCCTCCCGGGAGTAGCGGCCCCCGACGAGCAGTACTTC
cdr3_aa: CASSLPGVAAPDEQYF

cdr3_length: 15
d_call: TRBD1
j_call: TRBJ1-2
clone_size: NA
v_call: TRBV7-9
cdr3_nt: TGTGCCAGCAGCCTAGAGGGGGCGGGGAACTATGGCTACACCTTC
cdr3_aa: CASSLEGAGNYGYTF

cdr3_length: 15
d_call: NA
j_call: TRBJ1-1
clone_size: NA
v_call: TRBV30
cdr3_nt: TGTGCCTGGGCCCGACAGTCCTACATGAACACTGAAGCTTTCTTT
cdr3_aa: CAWARQSYMNTEAFF

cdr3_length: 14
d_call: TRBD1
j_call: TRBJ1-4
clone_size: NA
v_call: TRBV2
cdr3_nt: TGTGCCAGCAGTCAACAGGGGGCATGGGAAAAACTGTTTTTT
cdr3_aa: CASSQQGAWEKLFF

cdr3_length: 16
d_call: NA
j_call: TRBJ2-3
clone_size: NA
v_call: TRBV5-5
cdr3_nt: TGTGCCAGCAGCTTGTGGTCGGGTAGAACCACAGATACGCAGTATTTT
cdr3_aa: CASSLWSGRTTDTQYF

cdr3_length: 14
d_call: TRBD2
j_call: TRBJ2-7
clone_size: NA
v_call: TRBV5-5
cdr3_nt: TGTGCCAGCAGCCTTAGCGGGGGGTCCTACGAGCAGTACTTC
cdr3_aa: CASSLSGGSYEQYF

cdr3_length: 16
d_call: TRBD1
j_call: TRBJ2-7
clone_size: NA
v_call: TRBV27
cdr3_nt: TGTGCCAGCAGTTCTATCGGGGACAGACAGGACTACGAGCAGTACTTC
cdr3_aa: CASSSIGDRQDYEQYF

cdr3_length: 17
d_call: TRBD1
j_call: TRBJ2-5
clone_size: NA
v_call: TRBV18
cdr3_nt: TGTGCCAGCTCACCATTACCCGACAGGGGGCGACGGGAGACCCAGTACTTC
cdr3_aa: CASSPLPDRGRRETQYF

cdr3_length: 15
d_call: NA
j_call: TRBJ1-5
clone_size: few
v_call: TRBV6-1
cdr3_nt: TGTGCCAGCAGTGAAGCAACAGGCTTTGATCAGCCCCAGCATTTT
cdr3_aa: CASSEATGFDQPQHF

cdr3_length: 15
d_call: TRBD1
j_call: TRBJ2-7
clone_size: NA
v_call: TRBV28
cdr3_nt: TGTGCCAGCAACCCGGGGACAGTACTTTTCTACGAGCAGTACTTC
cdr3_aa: CASNPGTVLFYEQYF

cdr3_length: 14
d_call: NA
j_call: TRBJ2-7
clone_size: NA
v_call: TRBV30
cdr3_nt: TGTGCCTGGAGTATGCCGCCGGGGACCTACGAGCAGTACTTC
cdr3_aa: CAWSMPPGTYEQYF

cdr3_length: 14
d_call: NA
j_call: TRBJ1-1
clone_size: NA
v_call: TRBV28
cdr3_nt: TGTGCCAGCAGCCCCGGGATCTCGAACACTGAAGCTTTCTTT
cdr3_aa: CASSPGISNTEAFF

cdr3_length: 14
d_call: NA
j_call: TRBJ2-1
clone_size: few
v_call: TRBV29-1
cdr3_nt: TGCAGCGTTGAAGGGAGGGAGAGGGTCGGTGAGCAGTTCTTC
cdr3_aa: CSVEGRERVGEQFF

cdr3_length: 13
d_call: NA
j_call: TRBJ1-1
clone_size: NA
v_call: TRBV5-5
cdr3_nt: TGTGCCAGCACCACCCGGGAGAACACTGAAGCTTTCTTT
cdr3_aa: CASTTRENTEAFF

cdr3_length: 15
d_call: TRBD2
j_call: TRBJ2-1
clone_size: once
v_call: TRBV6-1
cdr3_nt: TGTGCCAGCAGTGCCGAGGGAGGGATAGGCAATGAGCAGTTCTTC
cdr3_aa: CASSAEGGIGNEQFF

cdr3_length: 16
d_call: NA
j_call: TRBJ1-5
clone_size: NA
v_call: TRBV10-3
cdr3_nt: TGTGCCATCAGTGAGAGGGGCGGGGGGGTAGATCAGCCCCAGCATTTT
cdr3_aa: CAISERGGGVDQPQHF

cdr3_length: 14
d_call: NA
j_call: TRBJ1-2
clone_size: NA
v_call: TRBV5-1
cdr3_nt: TGCGCCAGCAGCTTGGGGGCAGAAAACTATGGCTACACCTTC
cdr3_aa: CASSLGAENYGYTF

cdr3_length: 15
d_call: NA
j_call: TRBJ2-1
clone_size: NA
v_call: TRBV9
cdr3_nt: TGTGCCAGCAGCGTAGTGGAGAGCTTCTACAATGAGCAGTTCTTC
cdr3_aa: CASSVVESFYNEQFF

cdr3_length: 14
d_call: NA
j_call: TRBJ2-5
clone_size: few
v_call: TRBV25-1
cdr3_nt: TGTGCCAGCAGTGCTCACCGGGACTCGGGGACCCAGTACTTC
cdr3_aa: CASSAHRDSGTQYF

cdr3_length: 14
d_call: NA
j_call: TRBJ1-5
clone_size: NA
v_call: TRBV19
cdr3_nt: TGTGCCAGTACCCCGGACAGAACAAATCAGCCCCAGCATTTT
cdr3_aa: CASTPDRTNQPQHF

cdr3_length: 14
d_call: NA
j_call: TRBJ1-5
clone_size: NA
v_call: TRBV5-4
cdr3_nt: TGTGCCAGCAGCTTGAAGGATTCGGGTGCGCCCCAGCATTTT
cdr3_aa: CASSLKDSGAPQHF

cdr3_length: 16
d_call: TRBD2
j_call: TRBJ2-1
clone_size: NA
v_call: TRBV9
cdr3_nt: TGTGCCAGCAGCGTAGAAGGTCGCGGGAGGGTAAATGAGCAGTTCTTC
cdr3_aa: CASSVEGRGRVNEQFF

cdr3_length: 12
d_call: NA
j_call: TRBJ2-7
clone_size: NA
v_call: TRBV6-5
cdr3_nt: TGTGCCAGCAGTTCCGGTACTTACGAGCAGTACTTC
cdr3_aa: CASSSGTYEQYF

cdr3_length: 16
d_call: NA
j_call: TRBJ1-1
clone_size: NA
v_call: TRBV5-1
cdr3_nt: TGCGCCAGCAGCTTGGAAGGAAGGACTGGAAAAACTGAAGCTTTCTTT
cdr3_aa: CASSLEGRTGKTEAFF

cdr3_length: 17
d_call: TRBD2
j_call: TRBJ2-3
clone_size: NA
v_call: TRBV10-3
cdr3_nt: TGTGCCATCAGTGAGACCCTAAGCGGGGGAAGCACAGATACGCAGTATTTT
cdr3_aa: CAISETLSGGSTDTQYF

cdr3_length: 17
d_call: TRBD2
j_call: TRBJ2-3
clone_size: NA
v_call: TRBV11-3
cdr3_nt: TGTGCCAGCAGCTTAGGGACTACTAGCGGCAGCACAGATACGCAGTATTTT
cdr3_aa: CASSLGTTSGSTDTQYF

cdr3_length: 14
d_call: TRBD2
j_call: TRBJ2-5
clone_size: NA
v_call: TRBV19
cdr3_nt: TGTGCCAGTAGCCTAGCGGGGGCCCAAGAGACCCAGTACTTC
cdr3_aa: CASSLAGAQETQYF

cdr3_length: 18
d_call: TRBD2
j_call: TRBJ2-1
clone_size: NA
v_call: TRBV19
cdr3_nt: TGTGCCAGTAGTAGTCGGCCGCCGGGACTAGCCCTTGGGAATGAGCAGTTCTTC
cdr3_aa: CASSSRPPGLALGNEQFF

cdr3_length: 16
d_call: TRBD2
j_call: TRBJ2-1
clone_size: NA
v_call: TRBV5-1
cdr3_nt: TGCGCCAGCAGCTCAGAAGCGGGAGGGCCCTACAATGAGCAGTTCTTC
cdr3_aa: CASSSEAGGPYNEQFF

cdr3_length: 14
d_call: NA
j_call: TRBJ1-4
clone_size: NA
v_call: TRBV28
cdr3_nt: TGTGCCAGCAGCTCCCCAGGGATAGGGGAAAAACTGTTTTTT
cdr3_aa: CASSSPGIGEKLFF

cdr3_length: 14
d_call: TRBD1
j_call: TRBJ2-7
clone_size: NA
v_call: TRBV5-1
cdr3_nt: TGCGCCAGCAGCCTTACAGGGGACCCCTACGAGCAGTACTTC
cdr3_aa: CASSLTGDPYEQYF

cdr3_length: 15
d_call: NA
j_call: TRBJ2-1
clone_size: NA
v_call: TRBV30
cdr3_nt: TGTGCCTGGACCTTAGGGGGTAGCTCCTACAATGAGCAGTTCTTC
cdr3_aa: CAWTLGGSSYNEQFF

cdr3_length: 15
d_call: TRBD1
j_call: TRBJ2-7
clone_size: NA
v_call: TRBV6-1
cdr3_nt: TGTGCCAGCAGTGTTGGGGGACAGGGTACCTACGAGCAGTACTTC
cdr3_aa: CASSVGGQGTYEQYF

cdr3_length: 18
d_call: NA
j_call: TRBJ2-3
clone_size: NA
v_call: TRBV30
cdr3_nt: TGTGCCTGGAGACCGACCTATTCCGGGACAACGAGCACAGATACGCAGTATTTT
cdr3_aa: CAWRPTYSGTTSTDTQYF

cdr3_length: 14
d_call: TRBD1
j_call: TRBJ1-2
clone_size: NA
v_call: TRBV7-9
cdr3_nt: TGTGCCAGCAGCCCCGGGACAGGGATAGGTGGCTACACCTTC
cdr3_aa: CASSPGTGIGGYTF

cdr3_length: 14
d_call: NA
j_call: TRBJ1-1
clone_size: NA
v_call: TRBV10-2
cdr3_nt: TGCGCCAGCAGTGCTTGGGAGGGAAGCACTGAAGCTTTCTTT
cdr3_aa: CASSAWEGSTEAFF

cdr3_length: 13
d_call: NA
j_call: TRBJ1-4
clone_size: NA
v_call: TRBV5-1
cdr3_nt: TGCGCCAGCAGCTTGGGTATCAATGAAAAACTGTTTTTT
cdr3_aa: CASSLGINEKLFF

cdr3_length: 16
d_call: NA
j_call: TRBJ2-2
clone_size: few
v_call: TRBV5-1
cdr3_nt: TGCGCCAGCAGCTTGGATGGGCAGGCCAACACCGGGGAGCTGTTTTTT
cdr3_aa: CASSLDGQANTGELFF

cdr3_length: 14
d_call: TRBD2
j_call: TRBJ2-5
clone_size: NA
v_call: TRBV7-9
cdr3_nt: TGTGCCAGCAGCTCCAGTAGCGGGATGGAGACCCAGTACTTC
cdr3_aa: CASSSSSGMETQYF

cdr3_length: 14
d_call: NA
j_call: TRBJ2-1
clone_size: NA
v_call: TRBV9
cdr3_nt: TGTGCCAGCAGCGTAGATTCCTTGTACAATGAGCAGTTCTTC
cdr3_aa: CASSVDSLYNEQFF

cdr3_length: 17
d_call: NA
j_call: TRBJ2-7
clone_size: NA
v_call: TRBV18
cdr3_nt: TGTGCCAGCTCACCACCCTCTTCATTGAGTAGCTCCTACGAGCAGTACTTC
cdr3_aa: CASSPPSSLSSSYEQYF

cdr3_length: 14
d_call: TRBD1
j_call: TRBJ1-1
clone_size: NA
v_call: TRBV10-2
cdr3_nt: TGCGCCAGCAAAGGAGACAGGGAAGGAACTGAAGCTTTCTTT
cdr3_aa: CASKGDREGTEAFF

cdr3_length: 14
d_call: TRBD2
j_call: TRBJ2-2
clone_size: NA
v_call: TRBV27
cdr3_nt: TGTGCCAGCCGGGGGACTAGGGGATTCGGGGAGCTGTTTTTT
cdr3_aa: CASRGTRGFGELFF

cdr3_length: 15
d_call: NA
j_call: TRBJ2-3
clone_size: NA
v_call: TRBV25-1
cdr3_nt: TGTGCCAGCAGTTATTCAGCCTGGGGCGCAGATACGCAGTATTTT
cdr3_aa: CASSYSAWGADTQYF

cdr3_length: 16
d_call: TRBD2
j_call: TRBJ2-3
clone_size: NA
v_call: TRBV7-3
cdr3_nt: TGTGCCAGCAGCTTATACACGGGGGGTAGCACAGATACGCAGTATTTT
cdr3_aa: CASSLYTGGSTDTQYF

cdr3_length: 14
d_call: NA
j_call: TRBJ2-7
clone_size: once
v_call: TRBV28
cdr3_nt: TGTGCCAGCAGTTTGGGGAGCGCTCCCTACGAGCAGTACTTC
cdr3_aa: CASSLGSAPYEQYF

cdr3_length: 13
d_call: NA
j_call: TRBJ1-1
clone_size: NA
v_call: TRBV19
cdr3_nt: TGTGCCAGTAGTATCCAGGAGGACACTGAAGCTTTCTTT
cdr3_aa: CASSIQEDTEAFF

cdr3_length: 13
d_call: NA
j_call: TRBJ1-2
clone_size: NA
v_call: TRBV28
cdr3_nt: TGTGCCAGCAGTTTGAGTGACTCCTATGGCTACACCTTC
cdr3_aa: CASSLSDSYGYTF

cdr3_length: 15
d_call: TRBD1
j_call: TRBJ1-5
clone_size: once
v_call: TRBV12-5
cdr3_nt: TGTGCTAGTGGTTTGGGACAGGGGGCAAGTCAGCCCCAGCATTTT
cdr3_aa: CASGLGQGASQPQHF

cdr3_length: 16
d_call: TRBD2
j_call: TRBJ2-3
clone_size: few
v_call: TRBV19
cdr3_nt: TGTGCCAGTAGTGACGGACTAGCGGGAGGGGGAGATACGCAGTATTTT
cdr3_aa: CASSDGLAGGGDTQYF